This TCR beta chain stems from a study of blood T cell repertoires in COVID-19. Study summary: From the United States, Italy and Spain came samples of acute and convalescent COVID-19. PBMCs, B-cell-depleted T cells, or T cells were the source of the cDNA or gDNA that made up the material.

TCRdb's table, derived via immunoSEQ multiplex PCR, lists solely in-frame clones and lacks some. The sample lists fewer than 70,000 clones; roughly 85% were seen once. Trimming removed 5 bases at V and 0 bases at J, with 20 bases between. The CDR3 has 18 amino acids. Germline CDR1 and CDR2: SEHNR and FQNEAQ (reference sequence). V is TRBV7-9 and J is TRBJ1-3; D is possibly TRBD1 (5 bases). The source of this sequence is a man aged 80 or over with acute or convalescent COVID-19. The sequencing input was peripheral blood. The CDR3 is CASSKEGPGGYSGNTIYF. The CDR3, as DNA: TGTGCCAGCAGCAAAGAGGGCCCGGGGGGTTACTCTGGAAACACCATATATTTT.